The rows below give T cell receptor beta chains drawn from one sample of a study of T cell repertoires in cytomegalovirus infection. TCRdb ran MiXCR on the reads and lists one entry per CDR3 protein. The sample includes approximately 100,000 distinct CDR3 sequences, roughly a quarter seen only once; the top ten take more than 35%. Material for sequencing was CD8+ T cells from PBMCs. The source is a human donor in good health (CMV status not recorded). Some clones in this sample may be carry-over from other donors' samples. Both conserved end residues are part of each CDR3. D genes are given only for firm matches. Clone size is given for some rows only: seen once, a few or many times, or a class if the clone is expanded.

TRBJ2-1,15,TRBV7-9,-,many,TGTGCCAGCAGTCTAGGGGGGGCCCCCTTCAATGAGCAGTTCTTC,CASSLGGAPFNEQFF
TRBJ2-2,13,TRBV7-2,-,many,TGTGCCAGCAGCTTAGTCATCACCGGGGAGCTGTTTTTT,CASSLVITGELFF
TRBJ1-5,16,TRBV7-2,-,many,TGTGCCAGCAGCTTAAAGGCGGATCTAATCCATCAGCCCCAGCATTTT,CASSLKADLIHQPQHF
TRBJ1-2,11,TRBV7-9,-,few,TGTGCCAGCCTAGGGAGGGACGGCTACACCTTC,CASLGRDGYTF
TRBJ1-1,12,TRBV12-3/TRBV12-4,-,many,TGTGCCAGCAGTTTTTCGGACACTGAAGCTTTCTTT,CASSFSDTEAFF
TRBJ2-1,16,TRBV7-9,TRBD2,many,TGTGCCAGCAGCGCCGTGACTAGCGGGGTATACTATGAGCAGTTCTTC,CASSAVTSGVYYEQFF
TRBJ2-1,16,TRBV28,-,-,TGTGCCAGCAGTCCGTTCGCGGGGGCGAACTACAATGAGCAGTTCTTC,CASSPFAGANYNEQFF
TRBJ2-7,17,TRBV12-3/TRBV12-4,TRBD2,many,TGTGCCAGCAGGGAATTTAGCGGGGGTGAAACCTCGCGGGAGCAGTACTTC,CASREFSGGETSREQYF
TRBJ2-5,16,TRBV7-6,-,once,TGTGCCAGCAGCTTCGGTAGGCTAGTGGGAAAAGAGACCCAGTACTTC,CASSFGRLVGKETQYF
TRBJ2-3,15,TRBV7-8,TRBD2,many,TGTGCCACTGGCATTGGCGGGGGGCAGGGAGATACGCAGTATTTT,CATGIGGGQGDTQYF
TRBJ2-5,14,TRBV12-3/TRBV12-4,TRBD1,few,TGTGCCAGCACGCCCGGGACAGGTCAAGAGACCCAGTACTTC,CASTPGTGQETQYF
TRBJ2-1,12,TRBV7-2,-,many,TGTGCCAGCAGCTTGGCTGACAATGAGCAGTTCTTC,CASSLADNEQFF
TRBJ2-7,15,TRBV6-5,TRBD2,-,TGTGCCAGCAGCAGGACTAGCGGGACGGTGGACGAGCAGTACTTC,CASSRTSGTVDEQYF
TRBJ2-5,16,TRBV11-2,TRBD2,few,TGTGCCAGCAGCCCGCGCAGCGGGAGCTACCAAGAGACCCAGTACTTC,CASSPRSGSYQETQYF
TRBJ2-7,15,TRBV20-1,-,-,TGCAGTGCTAGAGATTCGACAGGTGGCATCTACGAGCAGTACTTC,CSARDSTGGIYEQYF
TRBJ2-1,15,TRBV12-3/TRBV12-4,TRBD2,few,TGTGCCAGCAGCCAGAGCGGGGGGACCTACAATGAGCAGTTCTTC,CASSQSGGTYNEQFF
TRBJ1-1,14,TRBV7-2,-,-,TGTGCCAGCAGCTTACGGAAAATGAACACTGAAGCTTTCTTT,CASSLRKMNTEAFF
TRBJ1-1,13,TRBV7-2,-,many,TGTGCCAGCAGCTTAGGGGGGCAGAGAGGGGCTTTCTTT,CASSLGGQRGAFF
TRBJ2-3,15,TRBV29-1,TRBD1,few,TGCAGCGTCCCACAGGGGGCAGGGTACACAGATACGCAGTATTTT,CSVPQGAGYTDTQYF
TRBJ1-1,18,TRBV19,-,-,TGTGCCAGTAGTATTCCCTTCCGGGACCGGGAATTAGGCACTGAAGCTTTCTTT,CASSIPFRDRELGTEAFF
TRBJ2-7,14,TRBV6-2/TRBV6-3,TRBD2,-,TGTGCCAGCGGTGTAGCGGGAGGTCTGGACGAGCAGTACTTC,CASGVAGGLDEQYF
TRBJ2-7,13,TRBV24-1,TRBD1,few,TGTGCCACCAGTGCAACAGGGGACGACGAGCAGTACTTC,CATSATGDDEQYF
TRBJ1-2,13,TRBV20-1,-,-,TGCAGTGCTCCCCAGGAGGCAGGGGTTGGCTACACCTTC,CSAPQEAGVGYTF
TRBJ2-3,15,TRBV2,-,-,TGTGCCAGCACCACCCCGGGACGGACCACAGATACGCAGTATTTT,CASTTPGRTTDTQYF
TRBJ1-5,16,TRBV27,TRBD1,-,TGTGCCAGCAGTTTAGGAGGACAGGGGAGCAATCAGCCCCAGCATTTT,CASSLGGQGSNQPQHF
TRBJ2-1,12,TRBV6-6,-,once,TGTGTCAGCAGTCCTTCGGGCAATGAGCAGTTCTTC,CVSSPSGNEQFF
TRBJ2-2,16,TRBV28,TRBD1,-,TGTGCCAGCAGTTTAAGGGGGACAGGGTACGCCGGGGAGCTGTTTTTT,CASSLRGTGYAGELFF
TRBJ2-2,15,TRBV19,TRBD1,many,TGTGCCAGTAGACGGATGACAGGGGACACCGGGGAGCTGTTTTTT,CASRRMTGDTGELFF
TRBJ2-1,15,TRBV13,TRBD1,-,TGTGCCAGCAGCCGACAGGGTACATCCTACAATGAGCAGTTCTTC,CASSRQGTSYNEQFF
TRBJ1-1,13,TRBV7-4,-,-,TGTGCCAGCAGCGGACCGATGAACACTGAAGCTTTCTTT,CASSGPMNTEAFF
TRBJ2-2,12,TRBV28,-,many,TGTGCCAGCCGAGATGACACCGGGGAGCTGTTTTTT,CASRDDTGELFF
TRBJ1-1,14,TRBV28,TRBD1,-,TGTGCCAGCACGAGACAGGGAGGGCGAACTGAAGCTTTCTTT,CASTRQGGRTEAFF
TRBJ2-7,14,TRBV4-3,-,-,TGCGCCAGCAGCCAGGGGACGGACTCCTACGAGCAGTACTTC,CASSQGTDSYEQYF
TRBJ2-1,16,TRBV7-2,-,many,TGTGCCAGCAGCCCCCCCGGCCGGGACCTTCACAATGAGCAGTTCTTC,CASSPPGRDLHNEQFF
TRBJ2-3,15,TRBV6-8,-,-,TGTGCCAGCAGTTACTGGGGAGGTGAGGGGGATACGCAGTATTTT,CASSYWGGEGDTQYF